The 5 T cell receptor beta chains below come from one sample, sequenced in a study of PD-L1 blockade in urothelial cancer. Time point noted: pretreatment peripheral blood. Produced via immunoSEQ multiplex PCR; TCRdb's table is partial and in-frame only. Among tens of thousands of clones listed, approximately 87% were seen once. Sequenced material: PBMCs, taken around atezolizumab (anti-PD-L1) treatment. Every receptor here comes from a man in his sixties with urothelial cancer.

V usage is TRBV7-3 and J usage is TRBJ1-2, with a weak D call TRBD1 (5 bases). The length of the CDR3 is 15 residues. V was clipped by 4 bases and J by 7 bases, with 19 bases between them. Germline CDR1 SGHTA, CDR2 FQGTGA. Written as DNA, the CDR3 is TGTGCCAGCAGCTCCGGGCCCCAGGGAGGTGGTGGCTACACCTTC. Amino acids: CASSSGPQGGGGYTF.

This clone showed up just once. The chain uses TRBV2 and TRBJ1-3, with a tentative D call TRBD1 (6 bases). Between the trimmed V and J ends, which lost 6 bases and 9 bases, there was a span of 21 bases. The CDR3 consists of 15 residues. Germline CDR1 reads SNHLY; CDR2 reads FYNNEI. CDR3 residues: CASSLNPGTKGTIYF. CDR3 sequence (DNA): TGTGCCAGCAGCCTTAACCCCGGGACAAAAGGCACCATATATTTT.

The CDR3 DNA sequence: TGCGCCAGCAGCCAAGATCCCAGGGGGCCAACTGAAGCTTTCTTT. Translating gives CASSQDPRGPTEAFF. V is TRBV4-1 and J is TRBJ1-1; 8 bases align to TRBD1. The CDR3 length is 15 residues. The J segment lost 5 bases and the V segment lost 0 bases, leaving 5 bases of the junction unmatched. CDR1 is MGHRA and CDR2 is YSYEKL in the germline V gene.

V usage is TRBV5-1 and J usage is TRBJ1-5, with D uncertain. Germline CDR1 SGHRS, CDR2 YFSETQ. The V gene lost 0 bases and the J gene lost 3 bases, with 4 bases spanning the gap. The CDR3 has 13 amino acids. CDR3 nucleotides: TGCGCCAGCAGCTTGGATCTCAATCAGCCCCAGCATTTT. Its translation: CASSLDLNQPQHF.

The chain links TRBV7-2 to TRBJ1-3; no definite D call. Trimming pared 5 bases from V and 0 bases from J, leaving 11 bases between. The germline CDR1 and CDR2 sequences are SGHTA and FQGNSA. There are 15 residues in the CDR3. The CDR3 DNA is TGTGCCAGCAGCATCAGAGGGAGCTCTGGAAACACCATATATTTT. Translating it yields CASSIRGSSGNTIYF.